These T cell receptor beta chains were read from a single sample in a study of identical twins. TCRdb redid the calling of the 5' RACE reads with MiXCR, one entry per CDR3 protein. The repertoire holds around 530,000 distinct CDR3 sequences, 13% to 15% seen once, with 0.44% in the top ten. This sample also belongs to another study, concerning yellow fever vaccine responses in identical twins.

The sample consisted of CD4+ T cells sorted from blood. These receptors came from a woman between 18 and 29 years old in good health. Each CDR3 is given with its conserved first and last residue.

J,V,CDR3
TRBJ2-5,TRBV7-2,CASSTGQRGYQETQYF
TRBJ2-2,TRBV4-2,CASSQDGGRRGNTGELFF
TRBJ1-2,TRBV28,CASSSHQLKTGNYGYTF
TRBJ2-1,TRBV29-1,CSVGFTSRDEQFF
TRBJ2-7,TRBV7-9,CASSLVLAGVNEQYF
TRBJ2-5,TRBV3-1,CASSHGGRKETQYF
TRBJ2-1,TRBV20-1,CSARDFWSSYNEQFF
TRBJ1-6,TRBV5-1,CASRLMGEGSPLHF
TRBJ1-2,TRBV7-3,CASSTSGGYGYTF
TRBJ1-1,TRBV29-1,CSVREGGNTEAFF
TRBJ1-1,TRBV2,CASSLSPSTEAFF
TRBJ2-1,TRBV5-1,CASSPVPDTNNEQFF
TRBJ2-7,TRBV7-6,CASSVSTGSQEQYF
TRBJ1-4,TRBV28,CASSLGITGAGSATNEKLFF
TRBJ2-3,TRBV28,CASSSNTPGQGAEDTQYF
TRBJ2-4,TRBV5-1,CASSISGTVAKNIQYF
TRBJ2-1,TRBV18,CASSPRLTEQFF
TRBJ1-2,TRBV28,CATRGTGTGAYGYTF
TRBJ2-1,TRBV20-1,CSAIQDRGGEQFF
TRBJ2-1,TRBV3-1,CASSQLTGTSFHEQFF
TRBJ2-1,TRBV6-5,CASSYSTPGSEQFF
TRBJ2-5,TRBV5-1,CASSFLVQETQYF